This TCR beta chain was obtained from a study of CD8+ T cells in alopecia areata. The CDR3 sequence is 16 residues long. Per the germline V gene, CDR1 is ENHRY and CDR2 is SYGVKD. V was pared by 2 bases and J by 3 bases, with 13 bases between. This sample's treatment: oral pan-JAK inhibitor, 5-10 mg twice daily. Reverse transcription of extracted RNA yielded cDNA, which provided the sequencing template. Sequencing used immunoSEQ multiplex PCR; TCRdb keeps in-frame clones, though not all of them. The table has about 180,000 clones, about 51% seen once. The TCR comes from a human donor with alopecia areata. J is TRBJ1-4 and V is TRBV10-3; no definite D call. The sequencing here drew on CD8+ T cells sorted from blood, taken around week 54, from a patient treated with tofacitinib. This chain's CDR3 is CAISETAGPPNEKLFF. For the CDR3, the DNA is TGTGCCATCAGTGAGACCGCAGGCCCACCTAATGAAAAACTGTTTTTT.